Following are 15 T cell receptor beta chains from one sample sequenced in a study of T cells after yellow fever vaccination (dated by TCRdb to the late 2010s). Receptor libraries were prepared by 5' RACE. The data were produced on an Illumina HiSeq 2500. TCRdb passed the public sequencing reads through fastp at Q25 and MiXCR, retaining productive beta sequences. Under each unique CDR3 protein, matching rows form one entry showing the most common genes and DNA. The sample table records roughly 180,000 distinct CDR3 sequences; approximately 6.2% of these occur just once. The ten largest clones represent under 3% of the sample. In light of the paper, this sample's treatment or condition label describes: live attenuated yellow fever vaccine strain. The sample consisted of CD4+ T cells sorted from PBMCs, taken on the day of the first yellow fever vaccination. These receptor sequences come from a young man who received the YFV17D yellow fever vaccine.

This clonotype has a count of ten or more. The V and J genes are TRBV11-2 and TRBJ2-2, with D perhaps matching TRBD2 (7 bases). Germline V CDR1 and CDR2: SGHAT, FQNNGV. V was shortened by 5 bases and J by 5 bases, with 18 bases between the two germline ends. This CDR3 spans 16 amino acids. CDR3 region: CASSTHGGRYTGELFF. DNA for the CDR3: TGTGCCAGCAGCACACACGGGGGGCGGTATACCGGGGAGCTGTTTTTT. The full variable domain, in which reference TRBV11-2 and TRBJ2-2 provide the parts outside the CDR3, is EAGVAQSPRYKIIEKRQSVAFWCNPISGHATLYWYQQILGQGPKLLIQFQNNGVVDDSQLPKDRFSAERLKGVDSTLKIQPAKLEDSAVYLCASSTHGGRYTGELFFGEGSRLTVL.

The V and J genes are TRBV20-1 and TRBJ1-4, with D uncertain. CDR3 length: 14 residues. Germline V gene sequence: CDR1 DFQATT, CDR2 SNEGSKA (reference sequence). V was cut by 2 bases and J by 2 bases, with 9 bases left in between. In nucleotides, the CDR3 is TGCAGTGCTAGAAAAGGGAATACTAATGAAAAACTGTTTTTT. Protein product: CSARKGNTNEKLFF.

The CDR3 DNA sequence: TGCAGTGCTCCGGACGCTCGCTCTGGAAACACCATATATTTT. The encoded protein is CSAPDARSGNTIYF. The chain has TRBV20-1 and TRBJ1-3; D is ambiguous. With 5 bases removed from V and 0 bases from J, the gap between germline ends came to 11 bases. The CDR3 totals 14 residues. Germline CDR1 DFQATT, CDR2 SNEGSKA (reference sequence).

This clonotype appeared many times. The genes are TRBV6-5 and TRBJ1-1; a weak D match, TRBD1 (5 bases). The V and J ends lost 0 bases and 1 base respectively, with 15 bases between them. CDR3 size: 17 residues. Per germline, CDR1 MNHEY and CDR2 SVGAGI. The CDR3 sequence is CASSYSVPGAPNTEAFF. CDR3 bases: TGTGCCAGCAGTTACTCGGTGCCCGGGGCACCGAACACTGAAGCTTTCTTT.

This clonotype showed up many times. The chain has TRBV2 and TRBJ1-6; 9 bases are shared with TRBD1. This CDR3 contains 14 residues. V was pared by 5 bases and J by 9 bases, with 5 bases of the junction left unmatched. Germline V gives CDR1 SNHLY, CDR2 FYNNEI. CDR3 in amino acids: CASSQQGARSPLHF. DNA for the CDR3: TGTGCCAGCAGTCAACAGGGGGCGCGTTCACCCCTCCACTTT. The variable domain in full, with the rest retrieved from reference TRBV2 and TRBJ1-6, is EPEVTQTPSHQVTQMGQEVILRCVPISNHLYFYWYRQILGQKVEFLVSFYNNEISEKSEIFDDQFSVERPDGSNFTLKIRSTKLEDSAMYFCASSQQGARSPLHFGNGTRLTVT.

This rearrangement joins TRBV18 to TRBJ2-2; perhaps TRBD2 as D (6 bases). The CDR3 sequence is 16 residues long. The germline CDR1 and CDR2 sequences are KGHSH and LQKENI. V lost 2 bases and J 6 bases, leaving 16 bases between the germline ends. CDR3 in DNA: TGTGCCAGCTCACCATTTGGAGGGATCGAGGCCGGGGAGCTGTTTTTT. Protein product: CASSPFGGIEAGELFF.

This clonotype was found many times. Compared with germline, one end of the junction differs, possibly owing to a read error. DNA for the CDR3: TGTGCCAGCAGTTTAGTCCAAGAGACCCAGTACTTC. Translating gives CASSLVQETQYF. The gene calls are TRBV5-1 and TRBJ2-5, with D uncertain. This CDR3 has 12 residues. Germline V lookup: CDR1 SGHRS, CDR2 YFSETQ. Full variable domain (missing parts from reference TRBV5-1 and TRBJ2-5): KAGVTQTPRYLIKTRGQQVTLSCSPISGHRSVSWYQQTPGQGLQFLFEYFSETQRNKGNFPGRFSGRQFSNSRSEMNVSTLELGDSALYLCASSLVQETQYFGPGTRLLVL.

This clonotype was seen ten or more times. J is TRBJ2-2 and V is TRBV5-1, with D perhaps given as TRBD1 or TRBD2 (5 bases each). V lost 0 bases, J lost 6 bases, and 12 bases lay in between. Germline V gene sequence: CDR1 SGHRS, CDR2 YFSETQ. The CDR3 runs 15 residues. CDR3 sequence (DNA): TGCGCCAGCAGCTTGGCGGGACCCAAATCCGGGGAGCTGTTTTTT. Translating gives CASSLAGPKSGELFF. Variable domain in full (rest from reference TRBV5-1 and TRBJ2-2): KAGVTQTPRYLIKTRGQQVTLSCSPISGHRSVSWYQQTPGQGLQFLFEYFSETQRNKGNFPGRFSGRQFSNSRSEMNVSTLELGDSALYLCASSLAGPKSGELFFGEGSRLTVL.

This clonotype appeared many times. V and J are TRBV10-3 and TRBJ2-2; D call uncertain. The CDR3 is made up of 13 amino acids. CDR1 ENHRY and CDR2 SYGVKD come from the germline V gene. V gave up 3 bases and J gave up 6 bases, with 8 bases separating them. This CDR3 reads CAISDKRPGELFF. The CDR3 nucleotides are TGTGCCATCAGTGACAAGAGGCCCGGGGAGCTGTTTTTT.

This clonotype was detected ten times or more. This chain connects TRBV20-1 to TRBJ2-5, with 12 bases aligning to TRBD2. The V and J ends lost 3 bases and 6 bases, in that order; junction bases with no gene match: 11. Looked up from germline, CDR1 is DFQATT and CDR2 is SNEGSKA (reference sequence). The CDR3 runs 16 residues. The CDR3 DNA is TGCAGTGCTAGGCCTCTAGCGGGGGGGCCTTTGCAGACCCAGTACTTC. Translated, it gives CSARPLAGGPLQTQYF.

The V call is TRBV2, the J call TRBJ1-5; no clear D gene. The CDR3 covers 13 residues. CDR1 SNHLY and CDR2 FYNNEI come from the germline V gene. Trimming stripped 2 bases from V and 7 bases from J, with 9 bases between. The CDR3 coding sequence is TGTGCCAGCAGTGAAAACCGATACCAGCCCCAGCATTTT. Translating it yields CASSENRYQPQHF.

This clonotype was seen repeatedly, ten times or more. The genes are TRBV7-9 and TRBJ1-1; TRBD1 agrees at 9 bases. The CDR3 extends over 15 amino acids. The V gene's germline CDR1 is SEHNR and CDR2 FQNEAQ (reference sequence). V trimming: 1 base; J trimming: 6 bases; junction bases outside the gene matches: 6. CDR3 nucleotides: TGTGCCAGCAGCTTAGGCAGGACAGGGGCCGCTGAAGCTTTCTTT. It codes for CASSLGRTGAAEAFF.

The DNA of the CDR3 is TGCAGTGCTAGAGCTCCCCCAATTGGGGCCCTCCACTTT. Translating gives CSARAPPIGALHF. The rearrangement links TRBV20-1 to TRBJ1-6; no reliable D call. The CDR3 covers 13 residues. From germline, CDR1 is DFQATT and CDR2 SNEGSKA (reference sequence). V lost 1 base to trimming and J lost 14 bases, with 15 bases between them.

This clonotype was seen a handful of times. The genes are TRBV5-1 and TRBJ1-1; perhaps TRBD1 as D (5 bases). Deletions cut 4 bases from V and 1 base from J, with 8 bases between. CDR3 size: 13 residues. Germline CDR1 and CDR2: SGHRS and YFSETQ. Written as DNA, the CDR3 is TGCGCCAGCAGCGCAGGGACGAACACTGAAGCTTTCTTT. This gives the protein CASSAGTNTEAFF.

This clonotype was observed many times. This rearrangement joins TRBV7-2 to TRBJ1-1; the D is unclear. The germline V and J ends were trimmed by 0 bases and 7 bases, with 9 bases remaining between them. The CDR3 consists of 13 residues. Per germline, CDR1 SGHTA and CDR2 FQGNSA. The CDR3 bases are TGTGCCAGCAGCTTAGCGCTGAAGATTGAAGCTTTCTTT. Translated, it gives CASSLALKIEAFF.